The 32 T cell receptor beta chains below come from one sample, sequenced in a study of T cells after yellow fever vaccination. TCRdb re-analysed the 5' RACE reads in MiXCR, keeping a single row per CDR3 protein. The table has about 99,000 distinct CDR3 sequences, approximately 6.3% seen once; the top ten hold about 41%. Sequencing used CD8+ T cells sorted from PBMCs, obtained 10 days after the yellow fever booster vaccination. These receptors originate from a man younger than 35 who received the YFV17D yellow fever vaccine.

There are a few counts of this clonotype. This chain uses TRBV20-1 with TRBJ2-7; D remains unclear. The CDR3 runs 14 residues. The germline V and J ends were trimmed by 0 bases and 0 bases, with 9 bases remaining between them. In germline, CDR1 is DFQATT, CDR2 SNEGSKA (reference sequence). As DNA, the CDR3 is TGCAGTGCTAGAGAGATGGGTCTCTCCTACGAGCAGTACTTC. Translating gives CSAREMGLSYEQYF.

In this sample, this clonotype turned up many times. The chain employs TRBV7-6 and TRBJ2-7; maybe TRBD1 (6 bases). The CDR3 contains 14 residues. The germline V gene encodes CDR1 SGHVS and CDR2 FNYEAQ. V shed 2 bases and J shed 1 base, with 9 bases lying between them. The CDR3 sequence is CASSLQGSSYEQYF. For the CDR3, the DNA is TGTGCCAGCAGCTTACAGGGGTCGTCCTACGAGCAGTACTTC.

The sample holds a few counts of this clonotype. The rearrangement joins TRBV7-9 to TRBJ2-3; 16 nucleotides match TRBD2. The CDR3 is 18 residues long. Trimming at V came to 3 bases and at J to 3 bases, leaving 6 bases not matched to a gene. The germline V gene encodes CDR1 SEHNR and CDR2 FQNEAQ (reference sequence). CDR3 amino acids: CASSFGTSGGAMTDTQYF. The CDR3 DNA reads TGTGCCAGCAGCTTTGGGACTAGCGGGGGGGCGATGACAGATACGCAGTATTTT.

The gene calls are TRBV4-1 and TRBJ1-1; 7 bases are shared with TRBD1. The V and J ends lost 6 bases and 4 bases, in that order; junction bases with no gene match: 14. This CDR3 region has 16 residues. Germline V gene data show CDR1 as MGHRA and CDR2 as YSYEKL. Here the CDR3 DNA reads TGCGCCAGCAGTTACGTGCATGATGAGGGGGCCACTGAAGCTTTCTTT. Its translation: CASSYVHDEGATEAFF.

There are many counts of this clonotype. V gene TRBV4-3 combines with J gene TRBJ2-5; 9 nucleotides match TRBD2. Germline assignment: CDR1 LGHNA and CDR2 YSLEER. V was clipped by 1 base and J by 8 bases; unmatched bases: 17. The CDR3 totals 18 residues. The CDR3 here is CASSQVSVAGVQIGTQYF. The CDR3 DNA follows: TGCGCCAGCAGCCAAGTTAGCGTAGCGGGGGTACAGATCGGAACCCAGTACTTC.

This clonotype was counted between two and nine times. V usage is TRBV5-4 and J usage is TRBJ1-2; D possibly corresponds to TRBD1 (5 bases). This CDR3 has 16 residues. V dropped 1 base and J dropped 2 bases, with 15 bases sitting between them. CDR1 is SGHNT, CDR2 YYREEE, per germline (reference sequence). The CDR3 loop reads CASSLPTDRGNYGYTF. In nucleotides, the CDR3 is TGTGCCAGCAGCTTGCCAACAGACAGAGGGAACTATGGCTACACCTTC.

This clonotype occurred a few times. This chain joins TRBV11-2 and TRBJ1-1; D remains unclear. The CDR3 length is 13 residues. Germline-derived CDR1 and CDR2 are SGHAT and FQNNGV. V lost 2 bases to trimming and J lost 0 bases, with 4 bases between them. CDR3 residues: CASSLFMNTEAFF. CDR3 sequence (DNA): TGTGCCAGCAGCTTATTCATGAACACTGAAGCTTTCTTT.

The rearrangement joins TRBV20-1 to TRBJ2-1, with 8 bases fitting TRBD2. The J segment lost 4 bases and the V segment lost 3 bases, leaving 5 bases of the junction unmatched. This CDR3 contains 14 residues. Looked up from germline, CDR1 is DFQATT and CDR2 is SNEGSKA (reference sequence). The CDR3 region is CSASQAGGYNEQFF. DNA for the CDR3: TGCAGTGCTAGCCAGGCGGGGGGATACAATGAGCAGTTCTTC.

CDR3 sequence reads: CAGRTGPYRGETQYF. DNA for the CDR3: TGTGCCGGACGTACCGGGCCTTACCGAGGGGAGACCCAGTACTTC. V and J are TRBV6-1 and TRBJ2-5; a weak D match, TRBD2 (5 bases). CDR3 length: 15 amino acids. CDR1 is MNHNS and CDR2 is SASEGT in the germline V gene. V lost 11 bases and J 5 bases, leaving 24 bases between the germline ends.

This rearrangement joins TRBV6-6 to TRBJ2-7; perhaps TRBD1 as D (6 bases). Trimming shortened V by 1 base and J by 2 bases, and 6 bases separated the two germline ends. CDR3 size: 13 residues. CDR1 is MNHNY and CDR2 is SVGAGI in the germline V gene (reference sequence). The CDR3 protein is CASSYWTAYEQYF. The CDR3 DNA follows: TGTGCCAGCAGTTACTGGACAGCCTACGAGCAGTACTTC.

This clonotype was detected a few times. The V call is TRBV29-1, the J call TRBJ2-7; a possible D gene is TRBD1 (5 bases). Trimming left V 7 bases short and J 6 bases short, with 19 bases between. This CDR3 is built from 13 residues. Germline V gene lookup returns CDR1 SQVTM and CDR2 ANQGSEA. The CDR3: CSASGLGHSEQYF. The DNA for the CDR3 is TGCAGCGCCTCAGGGTTAGGTCACTCCGAGCAGTACTTC.

This chain connects TRBV15 to TRBJ2-3; 9 nucleotides agree with TRBD1. Germline CDR1 LNHNV, CDR2 YYDKDF (reference sequence). V shed 4 bases and J 1 base; nucleotides not matched to a gene: 9. CDR3 length equals 17 residues. CDR3 region: CATSNPWDRVGTDTQYF. The CDR3 DNA reads TGTGCCACCAGCAACCCGTGGGACAGGGTTGGCACAGATACGCAGTATTTT.

The table lists this clonotype with a few counts. The V and J genes are TRBV19 and TRBJ1-1; D gene unclear. CDR1 and CDR2 (germline): LNHDA, SQIVND (reference sequence). Trimming cost V 2 bases and J 0 bases, with 1 base left between them. This CDR3 contains 12 residues. CDR3 in DNA: TGTGCCAGTAGTATACTGAACACTGAAGCTTTCTTT. This gives the protein CASSILNTEAFF.

This clonotype turned up a few times. A read error is possible here, since a much larger clone lies one base away. This chain connects TRBV20-1 to TRBJ2-3; a weak D match, TRBD2 (7 bases). The CDR3 has 15 amino acids. V lost 0 bases and J lost 2, with 12 bases in between. The V gene's germline CDR1 is DFQATT and CDR2 SNEGSKA (reference sequence). The CDR3 is CSARDWRGLTDTQYF. The CDR3 nucleotides read TGCAGTGCTAGAGATTGGCGGGGGCTCACAGATACGCAGTATTTT.

This clonotype has a count of ten or more. The gene calls are TRBV15 and TRBJ2-3; unclear D gene. Trimming stripped 1 base from V and 6 bases from J, with 8 bases between. This CDR3 contains 13 residues. Germline values: CDR1 LNHNV, CDR2 YYDKDF (reference sequence). The chain's CDR3 is CATSRGWRDTQYF. CDR3 nucleotide sequence: TGTGCCACCAGCAGAGGGTGGCGGGATACGCAGTATTTT.

J is TRBJ2-3 and V is TRBV4-3; the match to TRBD2 covers 8 bases. V lost 0 bases and J lost 1; bases outside the gene matches: 12. CDR1 and CDR2 from the germline V gene are LGHNA and YSLEER. The CDR3 contains 19 residues. This chain's CDR3 is CASSQDIQRGGRGTDTQYF. The CDR3 DNA reads as TGCGCCAGCAGCCAAGATATACAACGGGGGGGCCGGGGCACAGATACGCAGTATTTT.

This clonotype was detected ten times or more. The V and J genes are TRBV4-1 and TRBJ1-4, with D hard to call. The CDR3 runs to 15 residues. Germline CDR1 reads MGHRA; CDR2 reads YSYEKL. V lost 8 bases and J lost 4, with 17 bases in between. The CDR3 coding sequence is TGCGCCAGCCTAAACCCCGGGTCAGGTAATGAAAAACTGTTTTTT. Protein sequence: CASLNPGSGNEKLFF.

A few counts support this clonotype. The V gene is TRBV7-3, the J gene TRBJ2-3, with D hard to call. The germline V gene encodes CDR1 SGHTA and CDR2 FQGTGA. Trimming removed 4 bases at V and 3 bases at J, with 8 bases between. The CDR3 runs 13 residues. CDR3 residues: CASSSPSTDTQYF. The CDR3 bases are TGTGCCAGCAGCTCCCCCAGTACAGATACGCAGTATTTT.

This clonotype was picked up many times. The rearrangement joins TRBV7-9 to TRBJ2-7, with D tentatively TRBD1 or TRBD2 (6 bases each). This CDR3 comprises 15 residues. Between the trimmed V and J ends, which lost 6 bases and 3 bases, there was a span of 18 bases. CDR1 and CDR2 from the germline V gene are SEHNR and FQNEAQ (reference sequence). CDR3 in amino acids: CASRSPGAFDYEQYF. The DNA for the CDR3 is TGTGCCAGCAGATCACCGGGGGCCTTTGACTACGAGCAGTACTTC.

This clonotype was recorded many times. The chain employs TRBV4-1 and TRBJ1-2; D call uncertain. Germline-derived CDR1 and CDR2 are MGHRA and YSYEKL. This CDR3 comprises 13 residues. V dropped 1 base and J dropped 8 bases, with 11 bases sitting between them. The DNA for the CDR3 is TGCGCCAGCAGCCAAGGAGGGTGGAAGGGCTACACCTTC. Protein sequence: CASSQGGWKGYTF.

This clonotype was seen a few times. V is TRBV27 and J is TRBJ2-3; 9 bases are shared with TRBD2. Germline CDR1 is MNHEY and CDR2 is SMNVEV (reference sequence). Trimming took 3 bases from V and 5 from J; bases not matched to a gene: 6. CDR3 length: 15 amino acids. DNA for the CDR3: TGTGCCAGCAGTTTTGGTAGCGGGGGAAAAGATACGCAGTATTTT. Translation: CASSFGSGGKDTQYF.

This chain links TRBV5-1 with TRBJ2-7; 8 nucleotides line up with TRBD1. The CDR3 has 14 amino acids. Germline V gene sequence: CDR1 SGHRS, CDR2 YFSETQ. V shed 2 bases and J 5 bases; nucleotides not matched to a gene: 6. CDR3 sequence: CASSFRQGFNEQYF. In nucleotides, the CDR3 is TGCGCCAGCAGCTTTAGACAGGGGTTCAACGAGCAGTACTTC. The whole variable domain, filled in from reference TRBV5-1 and TRBJ2-7, reads KAGVTQTPRYLIKTRGQQVTLSCSPISGHRSVSWYQQTPGQGLQFLFEYFSETQRNKGNFPGRFSGRQFSNSRSEMNVSTLELGDSALYLCASSFRQGFNEQYFGPGTRLTVT.

This clonotype was seen ten or more times. The CDR3 sequence: CASTPHRGLSYNEQFF. Here the CDR3 DNA reads TGTGCCAGCACCCCCCACAGGGGGCTCTCCTACAATGAGCAGTTCTTC. The chain joins TRBV12-3 or TRBV12-4 to TRBJ2-1; 9 positions match TRBD1. J gave up 0 bases and V 7 bases, and 7 bases lay outside the gene matches. The CDR3 contains 16 residues.

This clonotype was picked up a small number of times. The gene calls are TRBV3-1 and TRBJ2-1; 13 bases are shared with TRBD2. CDR1 is LGHDT, CDR2 YNNKEL, per germline (reference sequence). The CDR3 spans 15 residues. V dropped 1 base and J dropped 7; count of bases not matched to a gene: 1. The CDR3 loop is CASSQATSGGNEQFF. DNA for the CDR3: TGTGCCAGCAGCCAAGCGACTAGCGGGGGGAATGAGCAGTTCTTC.

This clonotype was observed a few times. The chain combines TRBV28 with TRBJ2-3; D remains unclear. Germline CDR1 reads MDHEN; CDR2 reads SYDVKM. V was cut by 4 bases and J by 9 bases, with 11 bases left in between. The CDR3 loop spans 12 amino acids. CDR3 DNA sequence: TGTGCCAGCAGTTACGACCCGAAGACGCAGTATTTT. Translated, it gives CASSYDPKTQYF.

A few counts support this clonotype. The chain employs TRBV7-9 and TRBJ2-2, with D possibly TRBD1 on 6 matching bases. Trimming cost V 7 bases and J 1 base, with 10 bases left between them. CDR1 is SEHNR and CDR2 is FQNEAQ in the germline V gene (reference sequence). The CDR3 loop spans 14 amino acids. The DNA of the CDR3 is TGTGCCAGCAATGGACAGAGGAACACCGGGGAGCTGTTTTTT. Translating it yields CASNGQRNTGELFF. Combining the CDR3 with reference TRBV7-9 and TRBJ2-2 gives the whole variable domain DTGVSQNPRHKITKRGQNVTFRCDPISEHNRLYWYRQTLGQGPEFLTYFQNEAQLEKSRLLSDRFSAERPKGSFSTLEIQRTEQGDSAMYLCASNGQRNTGELFFGEGSRLTVL.

This clonotype was detected ten times or more. J is TRBJ2-5 and V is TRBV11-2; no firm D call. Trimming cost V 6 bases and J 1 base, with 9 bases left between them. The CDR3 has 13 amino acids. Germline loops: CDR1 SGHAT, CDR2 FQNNGV. As DNA, the CDR3 is TGTGCCAGCAGAGTGGCGACCCAAGAGACCCAGTACTTC. Protein: CASRVATQETQYF.

The V gene is TRBV6-1, the J gene TRBJ2-7, with TRBD2 matching over 9 bases. The CDR3 covers 15 residues. The V segment lost 1 base and the J segment 0 bases; nucleotides outside the gene matches: 1. The germline CDR1 and CDR2 sequences are MNHNS and SASEGT. As DNA, the CDR3 is TGTGCCAGCAGTGAAGATAGCGGGAGCTCCTACGAGCAGTACGTC. As protein: CASSEDSGSSYEQYV.

The rearrangement links TRBV7-2 to TRBJ1-3; tentatively, D is TRBD1 (5 bases). The germline V gene has CDR1 SGHTA and CDR2 FQGNSA. Trimming removed 3 bases from V and 4 bases from J, with 10 bases in between. The CDR3 has 14 residues. CDR3 nucleotide sequence: TGTGCCAGCAGCTTTTCAGGGATCGGAAACACCATATATTTT. Translation: CASSFSGIGNTIYF.

The CDR3 here is CASSVDAGGFEQYV. The DNA of the CDR3 is TGTGCCAGCAGCGTAGACGCAGGGGGGTTCGAGCAGTACGTC. The V gene is TRBV9, the J gene TRBJ2-7; D possibly corresponds to TRBD1 (7 bases). There are 14 residues in the CDR3. The V end was cut by 0 bases, the J end by 6 bases, with 13 bases between. The germline V gene has CDR1 SGDLS and CDR2 YYNGEE.

This clonotype was observed a few times. The chain carries TRBV5-5 and TRBJ1-5; the D is unclear. Germline lookup yields CDR1 SGHKS and CDR2 YYEKEE (reference sequence). This CDR3 region has 13 residues. V shed 3 bases and J shed 6 bases, with 10 bases lying between them. CDR3 sequence (DNA): TGTGCCAGCAGCTGGGAGGTGGGTCAGCCCCAGCATTTT. This sequence encodes CASSWEVGQPQHF.

This clonotype was seen repeatedly, ten times or more. V gene TRBV7-6 combines with J gene TRBJ2-5, with 7 bases matching TRBD2. The CDR3 totals 15 residues. V was pared by 2 bases and J by 5 bases, with 8 bases of the junction left unmatched. In germline, CDR1 is SGHVS, CDR2 FNYEAQ. The DNA for the CDR3 is TGTGCCAGCAGCTTAATCGAGCGGGGAAGGGAGACCCAGTACTTC. Translating gives CASSLIERGRETQYF.